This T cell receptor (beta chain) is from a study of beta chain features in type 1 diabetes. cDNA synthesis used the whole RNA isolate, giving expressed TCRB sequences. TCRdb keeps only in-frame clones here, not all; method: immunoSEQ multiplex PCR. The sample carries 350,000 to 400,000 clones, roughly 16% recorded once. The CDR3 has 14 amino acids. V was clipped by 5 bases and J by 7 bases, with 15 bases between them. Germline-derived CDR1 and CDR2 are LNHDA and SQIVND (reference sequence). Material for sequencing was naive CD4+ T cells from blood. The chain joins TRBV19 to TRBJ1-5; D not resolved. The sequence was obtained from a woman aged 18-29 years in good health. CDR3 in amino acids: CASSYGDGKQPQHF. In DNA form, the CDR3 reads TGTGCCAGTAGTTACGGCGACGGGAAACAGCCCCAGCATTTT.